The rows below give T cell receptor beta chains drawn from one sample of a study of T cell repertoires in cytomegalovirus infection. Using its own MiXCR run on the reads, TCRdb lists one record per CDR3 protein. Here the sample spans around 180,000 distinct CDR3 sequences, 25% to 30% being singletons. The sequencing sample was made of PBMCs. The receptors were sampled from a human donor in good health (CMV status not recorded). Some clones in this sample may be carry-over from other donors' samples. The conserved cysteine and the conserved F or W are not part of the CDR3 here. The order of the fields is V gene, D gene, CDR3 length, CDR3 protein. The D gene is left open where the match is weak.

v_gene: TRBV7-8; d_gene: TRBD1; len: 13; CDR3aa: ASSLDRGQDSPLH
v_gene: TRBV6-1; d_gene: NA; len: 14; CDR3aa: ASSPRTSPRTDTQY
v_gene: TRBV28; d_gene: NA; len: 9; CDR3aa: GSSLVGEQY
v_gene: TRBV7-2; d_gene: NA; len: 13; CDR3aa: ASSSRWDHTDTQY
v_gene: TRBV7-3; d_gene: NA; len: 10; CDR3aa: ASSSPYLPQH
v_gene: TRBV4-3; d_gene: NA; len: 14; CDR3aa: ASSQDHSSSGIPLH
v_gene: TRBV6-2/TRBV6-3; d_gene: NA; len: 11; CDR3aa: ASSYRSNTEAF
v_gene: TRBV12-3/TRBV12-4; d_gene: TRBD2; len: 11; CDR3aa: ASRETSPDTQY
v_gene: TRBV12-3/TRBV12-4; d_gene: NA; len: 14; CDR3aa: ASSFTPGSANEKLF
v_gene: TRBV12-3/TRBV12-4; d_gene: NA; len: 12; CDR3aa: ASSNGGKTYEQY
v_gene: TRBV6-2/TRBV6-3; d_gene: TRBD1; len: 13; CDR3aa: ASMGQANSNQPQH
v_gene: TRBV2; d_gene: NA; len: 11; CDR3aa: ASSADGYNEQF
v_gene: TRBV4-3; d_gene: NA; len: 13; CDR3aa: ASSQGHANNQPQH
v_gene: TRBV20-1; d_gene: NA; len: 14; CDR3aa: SAREAAQGGANVLT
v_gene: TRBV18; d_gene: NA; len: 13; CDR3aa: ASSPGEVSNQPQH
v_gene: TRBV7-6; d_gene: TRBD2; len: 14; CDR3aa: ASSTLAGTNTGELF
v_gene: TRBV5-1; d_gene: NA; len: 14; CDR3aa: ASSLGPSTGTTEAF
v_gene: TRBV7-9; d_gene: NA; len: 11; CDR3aa: ASSSFRGTEAF
v_gene: TRBV12-3/TRBV12-4; d_gene: NA; len: 13; CDR3aa: ASSPGRREGTEAF
v_gene: TRBV2; d_gene: NA; len: 9; CDR3aa: ASRANQPQH
v_gene: TRBV7-2; d_gene: NA; len: 12; CDR3aa: ASSLDRTQEKLF
v_gene: TRBV20-1; d_gene: TRBD1; len: 11; CDR3aa: SAGQADNQPQH
v_gene: TRBV20-1; d_gene: TRBD2; len: 10; CDR3aa: SASGGADTQY
v_gene: TRBV7-2; d_gene: TRBD2; len: 16; CDR3aa: ASSPFRRAGGAKNIQY
v_gene: TRBV7-2; d_gene: NA; len: 13; CDR3aa: ASSPRQGQADTQY
v_gene: TRBV15; d_gene: TRBD1; len: 14; CDR3aa: ATSRDYVQGNYGYT
v_gene: TRBV6-5; d_gene: NA; len: 13; CDR3aa: ASSYSWDGVTEAF
v_gene: TRBV7-2; d_gene: NA; len: 12; CDR3aa: ASTPSVSGNTIY